This T cell receptor beta chain emerged from a study of T cells in Graves' hyperthyroidism and ophthalmopathy. Patients showing uncontrolled infection, other autoimmune disease, pregnancy or lactation were ineligible. On the basis of clinical symptoms, serum thyroxine and TRAb, thyroid ultrasound and orbital computed tomography, diagnoses were made. The CDR3 is made up of 15 amino acids. The germline V gene encodes CDR1 SGHVS and CDR2 FNYEAQ. The V segment lost 5 bases and the J segment 8 bases; nucleotides outside the gene matches: 11. Study observations and caveats: From stable hyperthyroidism, ophthalmopathy was set apart by a 13 V-J model. Blood held most thyroid clonotypes expanded above 0.001 frequency.

TCR beta CDR3 regions were amplified from RNA transcripts. Carried out on the TCR CDR3, a first-round RT-PCR used the HTBI primer set. TCRdb recomputed calls from the multiplex PCR reads with MiXCR, one row per CDR3 protein. The table shows roughly 500,000 distinct CDR3 sequences, with about 43% occurring only once. Worth noting for this clonotype: Its specificity is unknown.

The sample comprised peripheral blood or thyroid tissue (not recorded which). The rearrangement links TRBV7-6 to TRBJ1-4; 7 bases are shared with TRBD1. The sequence was collected from an adult woman with Graves' disease, either hyperthyroidism or ophthalmopathy (not recorded which). CDR3 protein: CASSPLRDRREKLFF. The DNA for the CDR3 is TGTGCCAGCAGCCCGCTCCGGGACAGAAGAGAAAAACTGTTTTTT.